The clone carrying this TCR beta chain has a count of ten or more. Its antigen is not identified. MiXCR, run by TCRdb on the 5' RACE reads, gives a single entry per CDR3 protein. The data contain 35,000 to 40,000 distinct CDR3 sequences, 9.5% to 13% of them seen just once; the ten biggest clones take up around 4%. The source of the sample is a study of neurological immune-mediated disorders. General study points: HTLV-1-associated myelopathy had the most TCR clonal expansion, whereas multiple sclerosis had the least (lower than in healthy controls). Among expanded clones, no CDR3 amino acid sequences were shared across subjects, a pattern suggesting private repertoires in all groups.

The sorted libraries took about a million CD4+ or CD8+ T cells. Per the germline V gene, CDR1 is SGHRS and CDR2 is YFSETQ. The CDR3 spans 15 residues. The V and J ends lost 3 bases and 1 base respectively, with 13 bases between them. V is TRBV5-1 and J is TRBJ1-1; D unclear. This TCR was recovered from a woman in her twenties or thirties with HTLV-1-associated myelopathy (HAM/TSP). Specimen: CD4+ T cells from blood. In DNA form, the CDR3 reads TGCGCCAGCAGCTGGGGTATGATCGGGAACACTGAAGCTTTCTTT. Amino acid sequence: CASSWGMIGNTEAFF.